This T cell receptor beta chain was sequenced during a study of T cells after yellow fever vaccination. This clonotype was observed a few times. As yet, its antigen is unknown. TCR cDNA was made by 5'RACE template switching, adding a universal primer site and UMIs. Using its own MiXCR run on the 5' RACE reads, TCRdb lists one record per CDR3 protein. The repertoire holds roughly 300,000 distinct CDR3 sequences, roughly 8.3% seen once, with roughly 18% in the top ten. Study-wide results and limits: Shared CD4/CD8 clonotypes were a small share, likely from convergent recombination. Faster peaking, at day 5 versus 15, marked a secondary response that was weaker.

V was pared by 0 bases and J by 5 bases, with 11 bases between. The length of the CDR3 is 14 residues. Germline loops: CDR1 LGHNA, CDR2 YNFKEQ. The clonotype comes from a man aged 18 to 30 who received the YFV17D yellow fever vaccine. The chain joins TRBV4-2 to TRBJ2-7; D is ambiguous. This specimen was PBMCs, taken roughly 46 days after the first yellow fever vaccination. The CDR3 here is CASSQERTLHEQYF. The CDR3 bases are TGTGCCAGCAGCCAAGAACGGACCCTTCACGAGCAGTACTTC.